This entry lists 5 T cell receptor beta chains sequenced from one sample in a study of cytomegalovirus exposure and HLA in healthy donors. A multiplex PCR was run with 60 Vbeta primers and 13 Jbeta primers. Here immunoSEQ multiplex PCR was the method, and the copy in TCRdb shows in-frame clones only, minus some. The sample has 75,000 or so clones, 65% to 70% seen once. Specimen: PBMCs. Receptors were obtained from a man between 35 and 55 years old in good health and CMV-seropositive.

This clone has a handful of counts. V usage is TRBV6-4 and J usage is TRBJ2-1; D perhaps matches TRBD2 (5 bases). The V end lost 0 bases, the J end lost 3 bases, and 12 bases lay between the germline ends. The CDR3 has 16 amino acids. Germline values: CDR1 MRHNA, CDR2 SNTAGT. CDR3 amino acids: CASSDSRTGFYNEQFF. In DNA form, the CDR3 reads TGTGCCAGCAGTGACTCCCGGACTGGTTTCTACAATGAGCAGTTCTTC.

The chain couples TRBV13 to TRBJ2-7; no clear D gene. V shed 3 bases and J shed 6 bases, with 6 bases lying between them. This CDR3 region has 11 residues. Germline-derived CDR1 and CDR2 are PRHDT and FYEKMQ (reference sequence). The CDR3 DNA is TGTGCCAGCAGCTTGGGCTCCGAGCAGTACTTC. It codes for CASSLGSEQYF.

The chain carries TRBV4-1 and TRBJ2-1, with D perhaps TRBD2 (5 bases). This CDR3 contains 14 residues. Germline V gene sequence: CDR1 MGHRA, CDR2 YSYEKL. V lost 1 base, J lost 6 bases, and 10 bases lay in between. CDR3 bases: TGCGCCAGCAGCCAAGCGGCCACTAGCAATGAGCAGTTCTTC. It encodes CASSQAATSNEQFF.

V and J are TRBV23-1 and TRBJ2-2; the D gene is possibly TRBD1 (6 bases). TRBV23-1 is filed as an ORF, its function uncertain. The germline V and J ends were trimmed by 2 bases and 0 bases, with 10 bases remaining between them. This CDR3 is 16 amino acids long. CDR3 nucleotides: TGCGCCAGCAGTCAAGAGGGACACCCGAACACCGGGGAGCTGTTTTTT. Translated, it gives CASSQEGHPNTGELFF.

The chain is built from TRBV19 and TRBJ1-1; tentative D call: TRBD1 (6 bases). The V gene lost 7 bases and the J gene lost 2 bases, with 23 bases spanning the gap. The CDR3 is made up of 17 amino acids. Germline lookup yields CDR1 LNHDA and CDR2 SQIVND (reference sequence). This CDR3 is CASTPPRRQDLNTEAFF. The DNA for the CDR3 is TGTGCCAGTACCCCCCCGAGGAGACAGGACCTTAACACTGAAGCTTTCTTT.